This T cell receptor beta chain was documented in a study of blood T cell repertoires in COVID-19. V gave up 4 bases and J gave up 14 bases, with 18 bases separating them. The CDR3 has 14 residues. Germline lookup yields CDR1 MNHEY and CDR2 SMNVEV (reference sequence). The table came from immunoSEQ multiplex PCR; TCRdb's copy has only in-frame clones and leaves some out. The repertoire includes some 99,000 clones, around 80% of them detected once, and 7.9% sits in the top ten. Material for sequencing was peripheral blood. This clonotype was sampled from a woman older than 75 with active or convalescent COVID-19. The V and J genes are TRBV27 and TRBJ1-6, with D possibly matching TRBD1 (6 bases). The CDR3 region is CASSSDRTQRALHF. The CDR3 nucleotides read TGTGCCAGCAGTTCCGACAGGACACAAAGGGCCCTCCACTTT.